These T cell receptor beta chains were read from a single sample in a study of regulatory T cells in long-lasting Graves disease. MiXCR, applied by TCRdb to the multiplex PCR reads, yields one record per CDR3 protein. The data contain over 350,000 distinct CDR3 sequences, around 20% of them singletons. The material was peripheral blood mononuclear cells (PBMCs), obtained when the disease was refractory, from a patient treated with antithyroid drugs. These receptors all come from a female donor with Graves disease. Each CDR3 is given with its conserved first and last residue. D genes are given only for firm matches. Clone size is shown for a subset of rows, as once, few, many or a class of expanded clone.

J gene,clone size,V gene,D gene,CDR3 DNA,CDR3 protein
TRBJ2-3,.,TRBV7-2,.,TGTGCCAGCAGCCGCGACCGAGTTCAGACAGATACGCAGTATTTT,CASSRDRVQTDTQYF
TRBJ1-1,few,TRBV30,.,TGTGCCTGGGGAATGTTTGGAGCTGAAGCTTTCTTT,CAWGMFGAEAFF
TRBJ2-2,many,TRBV12-3/TRBV12-4,TRBD2,TGTGCCAGCAGCGGACTAGCGGGCGCGAACACCGGGGAGCTGTTTTTT,CASSGLAGANTGELFF
TRBJ1-2,few,TRBV6-1,.,TGTGCCAGCAGAACAGGAGGGGGACACTATGGCTACACCTTC,CASRTGGGHYGYTF
TRBJ2-2,many,TRBV27,TRBD1,TGTGCCAGCAGCGGGGGACAGGACTACACCGGGGAGCTGTTTTTT,CASSGGQDYTGELFF
TRBJ2-5,many,TRBV6-5,.,TGTGCCAGCAGTTACCGCCAGGTTCATATACAAGAGACCCAGTACTTC,CASSYRQVHIQETQYF
TRBJ2-7,.,TRBV6-2/TRBV6-3,.,TGTGCCAGCAGTTACCCCTTTTACGAGCAGTACTTC,CASSYPFYEQYF
TRBJ2-7,.,TRBV12-3/TRBV12-4,TRBD1,TGTGCCAGCAGTGTTGGACAGGGTAAGGACGAGCAGTACTTC,CASSVGQGKDEQYF
TRBJ2-3,few,TRBV12-3/TRBV12-4,TRBD2,TGTGCCAGCAGCGGGGGGGGAGGGCCTGTAGGAAGCACAGATACGCAGTATTTT,CASSGGGGPVGSTDTQYF
TRBJ2-5,many,TRBV12-3/TRBV12-4,TRBD2,TGTGCCAGCAGCCGACTAGCGGGAGAAGAGACCCAGTACTTC,CASSRLAGEETQYF
TRBJ1-5,once,TRBV19,.,TGTGCCAGTAGTAGGGACACACGGGCTTTTGGTCAGCCCCAGCATTTT,CASSRDTRAFGQPQHF
TRBJ1-1,.,TRBV29-1,TRBD1,TGCAGCGTCGGGGGGGGGGACAGCAGCCCTGAAGCTTTCTTT,CSVGGGDSSPEAFF
TRBJ2-2,.,TRBV28,.,TGTGCCAGCAGGACTCCGGGACGTCATCCGAACACCGGGGAGCTGTTTTTT,CASRTPGRHPNTGELFF
TRBJ1-5,many,TRBV2,.,TGTGCCAGCAGGGGGGGGGCGGCCTATAGCAATCAGCCCCAGCATTTT,CASRGGAAYSNQPQHF
TRBJ1-2,many,TRBV7-2,.,TGTGCCAGCAGCTTAATTCGGACGCATAATAATCATGGCTACACCTTC,CASSLIRTHNNHGYTF
TRBJ2-7,many,TRBV5-5,TRBD2,TGTGCCAGCAGCGAGTTAGCGGGAGCTATGTACGAGCAGTACTTC,CASSELAGAMYEQYF
TRBJ1-5,.,TRBV7-8,.,TGTGCCAGCAGCCCACTTTCAGGCCCCCGGGGGGGGGCCAATCAGCCCCAGCATTTT,CASSPLSGPRGGANQPQHF
TRBJ2-2,.,TRBV24-1,TRBD1,TGTGCCACCAGTGACGGGACAGGGAACACCGGGGAGCTGTTTTTT,CATSDGTGNTGELFF
TRBJ2-7,many,TRBV20-1,.,TGCAGTGCTGAGGGGGCGGGAGTCTACGAGCAGTACTTC,CSAEGAGVYEQYF
TRBJ2-4,.,TRBV28,.,TGTGCCAGCCATGAGTCCGGGGGCTTGGATCAGTACTTC,CASHESGGLDQYF
TRBJ2-2,.,TRBV6-1,TRBD1,TGTGCCAGCAGAGAGGACAGGAGGCCGAACACCGGGGAGCTGTTTTTT,CASREDRRPNTGELFF
TRBJ2-3,.,TRBV6-2/TRBV6-3,.,TGCGCCAGCAGTGAAGCGGCGGGAGATACGCAGTATTTT,CASSEAAGDTQYF
TRBJ1-1,.,TRBV7-9,.,TGTGCCAGCAGCACCCAGGGGATCACTGAAGCTTTCTTT,CASSTQGITEAFF
TRBJ2-7,many,TRBV28,.,TGTGCCAGCAGCCTAGAGTGGACGGGATACGAGCAGTACTTC,CASSLEWTGYEQYF
TRBJ2-3,few,TRBV28,.,TGTGCCAGCAGAGAGACAGGACGCACAGATACGCAGTATTTT,CASRETGRTDTQYF
TRBJ1-2,few,TRBV6-5,TRBD1,TGTGCCAGCAGTTACTCACAGGGGGCGAGGGACTACACCTTC,CASSYSQGARDYTF
TRBJ1-5,few,TRBV27,TRBD1,TGTGCCAGCACCTTCATCAGAGGCCCGGGACAGACCATTCCGAGCAATCAGCCCCAGCATTTT,CASTFIRGPGQTIPSNQPQHF
TRBJ2-7,few,TRBV20-1,.,TGCAGTGCTAGGGAGACGCGCAGCTCCTACGAGCAGTACTTC,CSARETRSSYEQYF
TRBJ1-1,.,TRBV5-1,TRBD1,TGCGCCAGCAGCTTTTCCAGGGGGCTGAACACTGAAGCTTTCTTT,CASSFSRGLNTEAFF
TRBJ1-4,many,TRBV18,.,TGTGCCAGCTCATTTGGGGATGAAAAACTGTTTTTT,CASSFGDEKLFF
TRBJ2-7,few,TRBV25-1,TRBD1,TGTGCCAGCAGTGGTACAGGGGTAGGGACCTACGAGCAGTACTTC,CASSGTGVGTYEQYF
TRBJ1-1,.,TRBV15,.,TGTGCCACCAGCAGAGGGGCGTACACTGAAGCTTTCTTT,CATSRGAYTEAFF
TRBJ1-1,.,TRBV20-1,.,TGCAGTGCTAGAGATCGAGTGAAGAACACTGAAGCTTTCTTT,CSARDRVKNTEAFF
TRBJ1-3,few,TRBV28,.,TGTGCCAGCAGTGCCATCCAGACGACCTCTGGAAACACCATATATTTT,CASSAIQTTSGNTIYF
TRBJ1-4,.,TRBV5-1,.,TGCGCCAGCAGTAGGATGACGGGGGGCGTTGAAAAACTGTTTTTT,CASSRMTGGVEKLFF
TRBJ1-2,.,TRBV7-9,.,TGTGCCAGCAGCCGGGAACGTGGCTACACCTTC,CASSRERGYTF
TRBJ1-2,few,TRBV5-6,.,TGTGCCAGCAGCTTGGGTTTTTCAGGGAGTAACTATGGCTACACCTTC,CASSLGFSGSNYGYTF
TRBJ1-2,many,TRBV20-1,TRBD1,TGCAGTGCCTCCTTGACAGGGGGAGGCCTCTATGGCTACACCTTC,CSASLTGGGLYGYTF
TRBJ2-7,.,TRBV7-9,.,TGTGCCAGCAGCTTAAACGTCCGTCCCTACGAGCAGTACTTC,CASSLNVRPYEQYF
TRBJ1-4,many,TRBV3-1,.,TGTGCCAGCAGCCAGGCAGGTCCGAATGAAAAACTGTTTTTT,CASSQAGPNEKLFF
TRBJ2-7,.,TRBV7-2,.,TGTGCCAGCAGCTTATCTCGAGGGGTGACCTACGAGCAGTACTTC,CASSLSRGVTYEQYF
TRBJ1-2,few,TRBV28,TRBD1,TGTGCCAGCAGCTCCAACAGGGGGTATGGCTACACCTTC,CASSSNRGYGYTF
TRBJ1-3,.,TRBV9,.,TGTGCCAGCAGCGTAGGGAGCTCTGGAAACACCATATATTTT,CASSVGSSGNTIYF
TRBJ2-7,.,TRBV12-3/TRBV12-4,.,TGTGCCAGCAGTCCTTCCCGATTTCGGGACGAGCAGTACTTC,CASSPSRFRDEQYF
TRBJ1-2,many,TRBV6-1,.,TGTGCCAGCAGGACCAGTTGGACGGATAACTATGGCTACACCTTC,CASRTSWTDNYGYTF
TRBJ2-7,few,TRBV7-9,.,TGTGCCAGCAGCCTTGTTGAAAGCTACGACGGGCAGTACTTC,CASSLVESYDGQYF
TRBJ2-7,few,TRBV6-1,.,TGTGCCAGCAGGGACAACCAATTATACGAGCAGTACTTC,CASRDNQLYEQYF
TRBJ2-7,.,TRBV7-9,.,TGTGCCAGCAGTACGGGGTTGTCACCCTACGAGCAGTACTTC,CASSTGLSPYEQYF
TRBJ2-7,many,TRBV28,TRBD1,TGTGCCAGCAGTGGGGGACAGGCAAGCTCCTACGAGCAGTACTTC,CASSGGQASSYEQYF
TRBJ2-3,.,TRBV20-1,.,TGCAGTGCTAGGGGTAGGAGCACAGATACGCAGTATTTT,CSARGRSTDTQYF
TRBJ2-4,.,TRBV29-1,.,TGCAGCGTTACTCACTACCCCCATCAGTACTTC,CSVTHYPHQYF
TRBJ2-1,once,TRBV2,TRBD2,TGTGCCAGCAGTGATCCGGGACTAGCAGGCGAGCAGTTCTTC,CASSDPGLAGEQFF
TRBJ2-5,.,TRBV7-6,.,TGTGCCAGCAGCTCCGATTCGCTGGACCTAGGGGAGGAGACCCAGTACTTC,CASSSDSLDLGEETQYF
TRBJ1-4,many,TRBV10-3,.,TGTGCCATCAGTGAGTCGAGGGGCAATGAAAAACTGTTTTTT,CAISESRGNEKLFF
TRBJ2-2,few,TRBV7-2,TRBD2,TGTGCCAGCAGCTTAGCGGGGGGGAGGGCCTATACCGGGGAGCTGTTTTTT,CASSLAGGRAYTGELFF
TRBJ1-4,many,TRBV7-2,.,TGTGCCAGCAGCCCTCGGGGGAAGTCTAATGAAAAACTGTTTTTT,CASSPRGKSNEKLFF
TRBJ2-3,.,TRBV6-1,.,TGTGCCAGCAATACCAAGGGGCTAGCAGATACGCAGTATTTT,CASNTKGLADTQYF
TRBJ2-7,.,TRBV6-1,TRBD2,TGTGCCAGCAGCACCTGGCTCGCAGCGGGAGTACACGAGCAGTACTTC,CASSTWLAAGVHEQYF
TRBJ1-2,.,TRBV6-2/TRBV6-3,TRBD1,TGTGCCAGCAGTTATCAACAGGGGTATGGCTACACCTTC,CASSYQQGYGYTF